The 20 T cell receptor beta chains below come from one sample, sequenced in a study of blood T cell repertoires in COVID-19. Profiling relied on immunoSEQ multiplex PCR, and the TCRdb table lists in-frame clones only, not all of them. The data show 65,000 to 95,000 clones, with about 87% seen just once and over 4% held by the top ten. Sample: peripheral blood. The receptors come from a man aged 45-65 years with active COVID-19.

The rearrangement uses TRBV28 and TRBJ1-5; D possibly corresponds to TRBD1 (6 bases). CDR1 and CDR2 from the germline V gene are MDHEN and SYDVKM. V lost 4 bases and J 7 bases, leaving 23 bases between the germline ends. This CDR3 has 17 amino acids. CDR3: CASSSGQNRASVQPQHF. The CDR3 DNA reads as TGTGCCAGCAGTTCCGGACAGAACCGCGCGTCGGTCCAGCCCCAGCATTTT.

The CDR3 DNA sequence: TGTGCCAGCAGCTTAGTACTAGCGGGGGGGATCACAGAGACCCAGTACTTC. Translating gives CASSLVLAGGITETQYF. The V and J genes are TRBV11-3 and TRBJ2-5; TRBD2 aligns across 13 bases. The germline gives CDR1 SGHNT, CDR2 YENEEA. With V trimmed by 1 base and J by 4 bases, 6 bases remained unmatched. The CDR3 spans 17 residues.

The chain combines TRBV6-5 with TRBJ1-3; D is perhaps TRBD1 (6 bases). Germline V gives CDR1 MNHEY, CDR2 SVGAGI. The CDR3 extends over 14 amino acids. With 9 bases removed from V and 3 bases from J, the gap between germline ends came to 15 bases. CDR3 region: CASGQGKLGNTIYF. CDR3 sequence (DNA): TGTGCCAGTGGGCAGGGGAAGCTTGGAAACACCATATATTTT.

V usage is TRBV15 and J usage is TRBJ2-7, with 9 nucleotides matching TRBD1. The germline CDR1 and CDR2 sequences are LNHNV and YYDKDF (reference sequence). J was trimmed by 2 bases and V by 5 bases; bases with no gene match: 4. The CDR3 sequence is 14 residues long. The DNA of the CDR3 is TGTGCCACCAGCGGGGGACAGGGTGCCTACGAGCAGTACTTC. Amino acids: CATSGGQGAYEQYF.

The J gene is TRBJ1-5, the V gene TRBV30; no clear D. The CDR3 covers 14 residues. Per germline, CDR1 GTSNPN and CDR2 SVGIG (reference sequence). Between the trimmed V and J ends, which lost 3 bases and 1 base, there was a span of 10 bases. The CDR3 nucleotides read TGTGCCTGGAGCTCAAGCACGAGCAATCAGCCCCAGCATTTT. Encoded protein: CAWSSSTSNQPQHF.

The chain joins TRBV5-6 to TRBJ2-5, with 8 bases lining up with TRBD1. CDR1 SGHDT and CDR2 YYEEEE come from the germline V gene. The CDR3 has 13 residues. Trimming removed 6 bases from V and 1 base from J; junction bases left unmatched: 2. In DNA, the CDR3 is TGTGCCAGCATGGGACAGGCCCAAGAGACCCAGTACTTC. Protein sequence: CASMGQAQETQYF.

The chain is built from TRBV7-8 and TRBJ2-7; 8 bases line up with TRBD1. The ends lost 3 bases at V and 3 bases at J; junction bases unmatched: 7. This CDR3 has 15 residues. The germline V gene has CDR1 SGHVS and CDR2 FQNEAQ. The DNA for the CDR3 is TGTGCCAGCAGCTTTGGGGGGACAGGACGCTACGAGCAGTACTTC. It is translated as CASSFGGTGRYEQYF.

The chain recombines TRBV4-2 with TRBJ1-2, with TRBD1 matching over 7 bases. Trimming at V came to 2 bases and at J to 0 bases, leaving 3 bases not matched to a gene. The CDR3 totals 15 residues. Per germline, CDR1 LGHNA and CDR2 YNFKEQ. The CDR3 DNA is TGTGCCAGCAGCCAACCCGACAGGGCTAACTATGGCTACACCTTC. Translation gives CASSQPDRANYGYTF.

The rearrangement joins TRBV12-3 or TRBV12-4 to TRBJ1-4; no reliable D call. The CDR3 covers 12 residues. V shed 4 bases and J shed 6 bases, with 6 bases lying between them. The CDR3, as DNA: TGTGCCAGCAGTTCGGTTCATGAAAAACTGTTTTTT. Its protein product is CASSSVHEKLFF.

The V call is TRBV9, the J call TRBJ1-5; tentatively, D is TRBD1 (5 bases). V was clipped by 4 bases and J by 1 base, with 15 bases between them. Germline loops: CDR1 SGDLS, CDR2 YYNGEE. The CDR3 spans 16 residues. CDR3 bases: TGTGCCAGCAGCTTACGGGGGGATACAAGCAATCAGCCCCAGCATTTT. It encodes CASSLRGDTSNQPQHF.

The chain joins TRBV3-1 (or the pseudogene TRBV3-2) to TRBJ1-2; D gene ambiguous. This CDR3 region has 13 residues. V was pared by 1 base and J by 4 bases, with 7 bases between. Germline assignment: CDR1 LGHDT and CDR2 YNNKEL (reference sequence). CDR3 loop: CASSQGPGYGYTF. DNA for the CDR3: TGTGCCAGCAGCCAAGGCCCCGGCTATGGCTACACCTTC.

The chain joins TRBV18 to TRBJ1-2; D unresolved. The CDR3 covers 12 residues. Trimming stripped 0 bases from V and 8 bases from J, with 7 bases between. Per germline, CDR1 KGHSH and CDR2 LQKENI. This chain's CDR3 is CASSPPSGGYTF. The CDR3 DNA reads TGTGCCAGCTCACCACCGAGCGGCGGCTACACCTTC.

The chain employs TRBV19 and TRBJ1-3; 11 positions match TRBD1. Germline V gene lookup returns CDR1 LNHDA and CDR2 SQIVND (reference sequence). After removal of 4 bases from V and 3 bases from J, the junction contained 5 bases not matched to a gene. This CDR3 comprises 16 residues. This chain's CDR3 is CASSTGQGAGGNTIYF. The CDR3 DNA sequence: TGTGCCAGTAGTACCGGACAGGGGGCTGGTGGAAACACCATATATTTT.

The V and J genes are TRBV9 and TRBJ1-2; a weak D match, TRBD1 (5 bases). With 4 bases removed from V and 4 bases from J, the gap between germline ends came to 17 bases. Germline V gene sequence: CDR1 SGDLS, CDR2 YYNGEE. This CDR3 has 15 amino acids. The CDR3 DNA is TGTGCCAGCAGCCCAATCGGGGGTCGGGGCTATGGCTACACCTTC. It is translated as CASSPIGGRGYGYTF. The whole variable domain, remainder taken from reference TRBV9 and TRBJ1-2, is DSGVTQTPKHLITATGQRVTLRCSPRSGDLSVYWYQQSLDQGLQFLIQYYNGEERAKGNILERFSAQQFPDLHSELNLSSLELGDSALYFCASSPIGGRGYGYTFGSGTRLTVV.

Only one count was recorded for this clone. This chain links TRBV6-1 with TRBJ2-7; 11 bases are a match to TRBD1. The CDR3 length is 15 residues. V gave up 3 bases and J gave up 3 bases; unmatched junction bases: 4. Germline V gene data show CDR1 as MNHNS and CDR2 as SASEGT. Here the CDR3 reads CASSDLGTGGYEQYF. CDR3 nucleotides: TGTGCCAGCAGTGATCTTGGGACAGGGGGCTACGAGCAGTACTTC.

This clone was recorded once. The chain couples TRBV6-5 to TRBJ1-3, with D possibly TRBD1 on 6 matching bases. The CDR3 runs to 15 residues. V lost 4 bases and J lost 7, with 17 bases in between. CDR1 and CDR2 from the germline V gene are MNHEY and SVGAGI. CDR3 nucleotides: TGTGCCAGCAGTTCGAAGGGGGGGCCCTATAACACCATATATTTT. It encodes CASSSKGGPYNTIYF.

The V call is TRBV11-2, the J call TRBJ2-7; D may be TRBD1 (5 bases). V was pared by 4 bases and J by 6 bases, with 16 bases between. This CDR3 has 14 amino acids. CDR1 is SGHAT and CDR2 is FQNNGV in the germline V gene. CDR3 coding DNA: TGTGCCAGCAGCTCGACAGTATTCTTGGGCGAGCAGTACTTC. Its translation: CASSSTVFLGEQYF.

The V call is TRBV25-1, the J call TRBJ1-2, with D uncertain. The CDR3 is 14 residues long. CDR1 and CDR2 from the germline V gene are MGHDK and SYGVNS. Trimming shortened V by 0 bases and J by 6 bases, and 11 bases separated the two germline ends. The CDR3 loop is CASSEYIQSDGYTF. CDR3 bases: TGTGCCAGCAGTGAATATATTCAGAGCGATGGCTACACCTTC.

This rearrangement joins TRBV6-1 to TRBJ2-2, with D unclear. This CDR3 is 14 amino acids long. Germline values: CDR1 MNHNS, CDR2 SASEGT. V lost 2 bases to trimming and J lost 7 bases, with 11 bases between them. CDR3 region: CASSEPNSIGELFF. The CDR3 bases are TGTGCCAGCAGTGAACCTAACAGCATCGGGGAGCTGTTTTTT.

The J gene is TRBJ2-1, the V gene TRBV13, with 14 nucleotides matching TRBD2. Losses at the gene ends were 5 bases for V and 3 bases for J; bases not matched to a gene: 12. Per the germline V gene, CDR1 is PRHDT and CDR2 is FYEKMQ (reference sequence). This CDR3 is 19 amino acids long. The CDR3 reads CASSTTGTSGGWGYNEQFF. In nucleotides, the CDR3 is TGTGCCAGCAGCACAACCGGGACTAGCGGGGGATGGGGCTACAATGAGCAGTTCTTC. Using reference TRBV13 and TRBJ2-1 for the parts outside the CDR3, the full variable domain is AAGVIQSPRHLIKEKRETATLKCYPIPRHDTVYWYQQGPGQDPQFLISFYEKMQSDKGSIPDRFSAQQFSDYHSELNMSSLELGDSALYFCASSTTGTSGGWGYNEQFFGPGTRLTVL.